The sequence of this TCR beta chain was determined in a study of control samples from healthy donors and cancer patients. Generated by immunoSEQ multiplex PCR, the TCRdb table keeps only in-frame clones and is missing some. The sample records roughly 170,000 clones, approximately 92% being singletons. V was trimmed by 4 bases and J by 12 bases, leaving 22 bases between them. Germline V gene lookup returns CDR1 LGHDT and CDR2 YNNKEL (reference sequence). This CDR3 region has 15 residues. This sequence joins TRBV3-1 (or the pseudogene TRBV3-2) and TRBJ2-1; possibly TRBD1 for D (6 bases). This clonotype was sampled from a woman in her fifties or sixties in good health. Sequenced: blood. CDR3 amino acids: CASSPGQMGLLGQFF. DNA of the CDR3: TGTGCCAGCAGCCCCGGACAGATGGGCCTTCTTGGGCAGTTCTTC.